A single sample is the source of the 27 T cell receptor beta chains below, sequenced in a study of cytomegalovirus exposure and HLA in healthy donors. The PCR contained 60 Vbeta and 13 Jbeta primers. Sequenced by immunoSEQ multiplex PCR; TCRdb stores in-frame clones only, minus some. The sample has around 190,000 clones, roughly 85% seen once. What was sequenced was PBMCs. Source of these receptors: a woman between 50 and 59 years old in good health and CMV-seronegative.

The chain joins TRBV7-2 to TRBJ2-1; D gene unclear. This CDR3 is 14 amino acids long. The V end was cut by 6 bases, the J end by 4 bases, with 13 bases between. CDR1 SGHTA and CDR2 FQGNSA come from the germline V gene. The CDR3, as DNA: TGTGCCAGCAGTCCGGGTCCCGGGTACAATGAGCAGTTCTTC. Protein: CASSPGPGYNEQFF. Full variable domain (remainder filled in from reference TRBV7-2 and TRBJ2-1): GAGVSQSPSNKVTEKGKDVELRCDPISGHTALYWYRQSLGQGLEFLIYFQGNSAPDKSGLPSDRFSAERTGGSVSTLTIQRTQQEDSAVYLCASSPGPGYNEQFFGPGTRLTVL.

The chain employs TRBV7-3 and TRBJ2-1; D might be TRBD2 (6 bases). V lost 4 bases and J lost 2, with 21 bases in between. The CDR3 has 18 amino acids. Germline CDR1 is SGHTA and CDR2 is FQGTGA. CDR3 residues: CASSSEAAIRGAYNEQFF. CDR3 bases: TGTGCCAGCAGCTCCGAGGCGGCAATACGCGGGGCCTACAATGAGCAGTTCTTC.

The V gene is TRBV28, the J gene TRBJ2-3; TRBD2 matches 11 bases. The CDR3 sequence is 17 residues long. Per germline, CDR1 MDHEN and CDR2 SYDVKM. Germline trimming cut 7 bases from V and 0 bases from J; bases unmatched to any gene: 9. The CDR3 sequence: CASIFSGRAPSTDTQYF. The CDR3 region has the DNA TGTGCCAGCATCTTTAGCGGGAGGGCCCCTAGCACAGATACGCAGTATTTT.

This chain connects TRBV27 to TRBJ2-2; 10 nucleotides line up with TRBD2. V lost 5 bases to trimming and J lost 1 base; unmatched junction nucleotides: 4. The CDR3 totals 16 residues. CDR1 is MNHEY and CDR2 is SMNVEV in the germline V gene (reference sequence). CDR3 protein: CASSHGLAENTGELFF. The CDR3 bases are TGTGCCAGCAGTCACGGACTAGCGGAGAACACCGGGGAGCTGTTTTTT.

V usage is TRBV27 and J usage is TRBJ2-5; weak D call: TRBD1 (6 bases). In germline, CDR1 is MNHEY, CDR2 SMNVEV (reference sequence). The CDR3 length is 13 residues. Between the trimmed V and J ends, which lost 5 bases and 1 base, there was a span of 8 bases. CDR3 DNA: TGTGCCAGCAGTATCAGGGGCCAAGAGACCCAGTACTTC. It encodes CASSIRGQETQYF.

The rearrangement uses TRBV18 and TRBJ2-5; D remains ambiguous. CDR3 size: 14 residues. Per germline, CDR1 KGHSH and CDR2 LQKENI. V lost 3 bases and J 5 bases, leaving 13 bases between the germline ends. This chain's CDR3 is CASSPVEVLETQYF. The CDR3 DNA is TGTGCCAGCTCACCCGTCGAGGTTCTGGAGACCCAGTACTTC.

The chain joins TRBV27 to TRBJ2-3; tentative D call: TRBD1 (6 bases). From germline, CDR1 is MNHEY and CDR2 SMNVEV (reference sequence). This CDR3 comprises 16 residues. V dropped 2 bases and J dropped 3 bases, with 15 bases sitting between them. Here the CDR3 reads CASSLGGQLGTDTQYF. As DNA, the CDR3 is TGTGCCAGCAGTTTAGGAGGACAGTTGGGGACAGATACGCAGTATTTT.

The gene calls are TRBV30 and TRBJ1-5; D ambiguous. CDR3 length: 12 residues. Germline V lookup: CDR1 GTSNPN, CDR2 SVGIG (reference sequence). V lost 6 bases and J 7 bases, leaving 13 bases between the germline ends. The chain's CDR3 is CACKTVGQPQHF. The CDR3 DNA follows: TGTGCCTGTAAGACGGTCGGGCAGCCCCAGCATTTT.

The rearrangement links TRBV18 to TRBJ2-1; TRBD2 aligns across 9 bases. Germline CDR1 KGHSH, CDR2 LQKENI. The CDR3 covers 13 residues. J was trimmed by 5 bases and V by 8 bases; bases with no gene match: 4. CDR3 DNA sequence: TGTGCCAGCGGGACTAGCAGGAACAATGAGCAGTTCTTC. As protein: CASGTSRNNEQFF.

This chain links TRBV28 with TRBJ1-4; 9 bases match TRBD1. V lost 3 bases and J lost 11; bases outside the gene matches: 10. Germline CDR1 MDHEN, CDR2 SYDVKM. The CDR3 extends over 15 amino acids. DNA of the CDR3: TGTGCCAGCAGTTTGGAGGGACAGGGCTTCGTCAAACTGTTTTTT. It codes for CASSLEGQGFVKLFF.

A remark on this clone: The same CDR3 is also encoded by other DNA sequences in this sample. The J gene is TRBJ1-2, the V gene TRBV19; D might be TRBD1 (6 bases). This CDR3 is built from 15 residues. V lost 6 bases, J lost 1 base, and 15 bases lay in between. CDR1 and CDR2 from the germline V gene are LNHDA and SQIVND (reference sequence). CDR3 sequence reads: CASRGLGQSNYGYTF. In nucleotides, the CDR3 is TGTGCCAGTAGAGGGCTCGGACAGAGTAACTATGGCTACACCTTC. Together with reference TRBV19 and TRBJ1-2, the CDR3 gives the full variable domain: DGGITQSPKYLFRKEGQNVTLSCEQNLNHDAMYWYRQDPGQGLRLIYYSQIVNDFQKGDIAEGYSVSREKKESFPLTVTSAQKNPTAFYLCASRGLGQSNYGYTFGSGTRLTVV.

The rearrangement links TRBV5-1 to TRBJ2-2; D remains unclear. The CDR3 contains 13 residues. The germline V gene has CDR1 SGHRS and CDR2 YFSETQ. V lost 4 bases and J 5 bases, leaving 9 bases between the germline ends. The chain's CDR3 is CASSPPQTGELFF. The CDR3 DNA is TGCGCCAGCAGCCCCCCTCAGACCGGGGAGCTGTTTTTT.

The rearrangement uses TRBV5-1 and TRBJ2-6; TRBD1 matches at 7 bases. Germline V gene data show CDR1 as SGHRS and CDR2 as YFSETQ. V was clipped by 5 bases and J by 0 bases; unmatched bases: 11. This CDR3 comprises 18 residues. CDR3 sequence: CASSDPGTAVSGANVLTF. CDR3 sequence (DNA): TGCGCCAGCAGTGACCCAGGGACAGCGGTCTCTGGGGCCAACGTCCTGACTTTC.

The chain uses TRBV25-1 and TRBJ2-5, with TRBD1 as a possible D gene (6 bases). The ends were cut back, 6 bases at V and 5 bases at J, with 16 bases in the middle. The CDR3 consists of 14 residues. From germline, CDR1 is MGHDK and CDR2 SYGVNS. The chain's CDR3 is CASSGGQTVETQYF. The CDR3 DNA reads TGTGCCAGCAGCGGCGGACAGACGGTGGAGACCCAGTACTTC.

J is TRBJ1-5 and V is TRBV6-6; a possible D gene is TRBD1 (6 bases). Germline CDR1 reads MNHNY; CDR2 reads SVGAGI (reference sequence). The V end was cut by 9 bases, the J end by 4 bases, with 16 bases between. The CDR3 covers 14 residues. CDR3 sequence: CARDGTPKNQPQHF. The CDR3 region has the DNA TGTGCCAGGGACGGGACACCTAAAAATCAGCCCCAGCATTTT.

This chain connects TRBV7-6 to TRBJ2-1, with D maybe TRBD2 (6 bases). Germline CDR1 and CDR2: SGHVS and FNYEAQ. Trimming stripped 1 base from V and 7 bases from J, with 14 bases between. The CDR3 is made up of 15 amino acids. The CDR3 sequence is CASSLEAGSGNEQFF. CDR3 in DNA: TGTGCCAGCAGCTTAGAGGCGGGGAGTGGTAATGAGCAGTTCTTC.

The CDR3 region is CASSNPGQGIQPQHF. In DNA, the CDR3 is TGTGCCAGTAGTAACCCGGGACAGGGGATTCAGCCCCAGCATTTT. This chain joins TRBV19 and TRBJ1-5; TRBD1 matches 10 bases. V lost 4 bases, J lost 6 bases, and 6 bases stayed unmatched. Germline lookup yields CDR1 LNHDA and CDR2 SQIVND (reference sequence). There are 15 residues in the CDR3.

V and J are TRBV18 and TRBJ1-2, with D uncertain. The V and J ends lost 2 bases and 0 bases respectively, with 16 bases between them. This CDR3 has 17 residues. In germline, CDR1 is KGHSH, CDR2 LQKENI. CDR3 sequence: CASSPSSGTDSNYGYTF. CDR3 nucleotide sequence: TGTGCCAGCTCACCAAGTAGCGGAACAGATTCTAACTATGGCTACACCTTC.

This sequence joins TRBV28 and TRBJ2-5, with D perhaps TRBD1 (6 bases). Germline V CDR1 and CDR2: MDHEN, SYDVKM. The CDR3 contains 13 residues. The V gene lost 10 bases and the J gene lost 3 bases, with 15 bases spanning the gap. The CDR3 protein is CATHRERKETQYF. In nucleotides, the CDR3 is TGTGCCACCCACAGGGAGAGGAAAGAGACCCAGTACTTC.

J is TRBJ2-7 and V is TRBV28; 8 nucleotides line up with TRBD1. The CDR3 is 14 residues long. The V and J ends lost 8 bases and 3 bases, in that order; junction bases with no gene match: 9. The V gene's germline CDR1 is MDHEN and CDR2 SYDVKM. The CDR3 DNA is TGTGCCAGCGTTCCAGGACAGGGCATCTACGAGCAGTACTTC. As protein: CASVPGQGIYEQYF.

The chain is built from TRBV27 and TRBJ2-7; D not certain. Trimming took off 2 bases at V and 0 bases at J, with 5 bases between the two ends. The CDR3 loop spans 13 amino acids. The germline V gene has CDR1 MNHEY and CDR2 SMNVEV (reference sequence). This chain's CDR3 is CASSLRVSYEQYF. CDR3 DNA sequence: TGTGCCAGCAGTTTACGGGTCTCCTACGAGCAGTACTTC.

V gene TRBV9 combines with J gene TRBJ2-3; TRBD2 aligns across 8 bases. Trimming cost V 0 bases and J 2 bases; bases outside gene matches: 5. The CDR3 length is 16 residues. Germline values: CDR1 SGDLS, CDR2 YYNGEE. The chain's CDR3 is CASSVGVAGPTDTQYF. The CDR3 DNA reads as TGTGCCAGCAGCGTAGGGGTAGCGGGGCCCACAGATACGCAGTATTTT.

V usage is TRBV5-1 and J usage is TRBJ2-7; D is unresolved. Germline assignment: CDR1 SGHRS and CDR2 YFSETQ. The CDR3 contains 15 residues. V gave up 0 bases and J gave up 2 bases, with 12 bases separating them. The DNA for the CDR3 is TGCGCCAGCAGCTTGGATGCCCTCGAGGCCTACGAGCAGTACTTC. The encoded protein is CASSLDALEAYEQYF.

The V and J genes are TRBV11-2 and TRBJ2-4, with 11 bases fitting TRBD2. V was pared by 8 bases and J by 7 bases, with 7 bases of the junction left unmatched. The germline V gene encodes CDR1 SGHAT and CDR2 FQNNGV. The CDR3 runs 14 residues. The CDR3 DNA sequence: TGTGCCAGCGGCCAACTAGCGGGAGCGAACATTCAGTACTTC. Its translation: CASGQLAGANIQYF.

About this clone itself: The sample has other DNA sequences that encode this CDR3 too. The rearrangement links TRBV7-6 to TRBJ1-1, with a tentative D call TRBD1 (5 bases). Germline lookup yields CDR1 SGHVS and CDR2 FNYEAQ. There are 13 residues in the CDR3. Trimming left V 3 bases short and J 1 base short, with 6 bases between. The CDR3 here is CASSFGGNTEAFF. DNA for the CDR3: TGTGCCAGCAGCTTCGGGGGGAACACTGAAGCTTTCTTT.

This clone came up once. The V call is TRBV28, the J call TRBJ1-3; 7 bases line up with TRBD1. CDR3 length: 13 residues. With V trimmed by 7 bases and J by 8 bases, 8 bases remained unmatched. Germline V gives CDR1 MDHEN, CDR2 SYDVKM. Here the CDR3 reads CASMGQGVDTIYF. CDR3 in DNA: TGTGCCAGCATGGGGCAGGGGGTCGACACCATATATTTT.

V usage is TRBV7-2 and J usage is TRBJ2-7; 7 bases are shared with TRBD2. Germline loops: CDR1 SGHTA, CDR2 FQGNSA. The CDR3 has 15 amino acids. V was clipped by 5 bases and J by 3 bases; unmatched bases: 10. DNA of the CDR3: TGTGCCAGCAGCCGACTCCCAGGGAGGGACTACGAGCAGTACTTC. As protein: CASSRLPGRDYEQYF.